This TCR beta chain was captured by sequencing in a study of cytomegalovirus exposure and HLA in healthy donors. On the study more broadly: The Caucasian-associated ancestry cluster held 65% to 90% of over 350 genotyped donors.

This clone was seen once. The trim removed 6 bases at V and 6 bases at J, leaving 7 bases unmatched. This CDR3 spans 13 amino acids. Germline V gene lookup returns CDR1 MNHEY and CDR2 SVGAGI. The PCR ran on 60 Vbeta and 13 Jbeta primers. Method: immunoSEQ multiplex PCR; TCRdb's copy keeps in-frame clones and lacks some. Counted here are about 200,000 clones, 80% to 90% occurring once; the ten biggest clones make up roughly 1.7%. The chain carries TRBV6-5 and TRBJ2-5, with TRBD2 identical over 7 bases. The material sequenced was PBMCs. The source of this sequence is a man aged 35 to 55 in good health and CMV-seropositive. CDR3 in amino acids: CASRREGSQTQYF. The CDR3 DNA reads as TGTGCCAGCAGAAGGGAGGGTAGCCAGACCCAGTACTTC.